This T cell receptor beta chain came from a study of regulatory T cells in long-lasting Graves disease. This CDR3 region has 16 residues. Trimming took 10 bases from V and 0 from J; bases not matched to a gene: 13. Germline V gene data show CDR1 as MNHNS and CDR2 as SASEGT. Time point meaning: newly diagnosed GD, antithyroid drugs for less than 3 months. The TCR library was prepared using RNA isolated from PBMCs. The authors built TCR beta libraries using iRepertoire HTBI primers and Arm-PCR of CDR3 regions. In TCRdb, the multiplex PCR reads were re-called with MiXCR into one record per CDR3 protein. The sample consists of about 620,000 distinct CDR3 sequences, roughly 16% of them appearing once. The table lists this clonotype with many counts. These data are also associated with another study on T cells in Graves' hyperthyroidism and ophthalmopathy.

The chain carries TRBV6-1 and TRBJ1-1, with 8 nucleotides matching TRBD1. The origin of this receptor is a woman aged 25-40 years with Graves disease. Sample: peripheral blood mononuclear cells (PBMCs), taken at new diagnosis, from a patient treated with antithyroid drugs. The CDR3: CATDPGQAWMNTEAFF. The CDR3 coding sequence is TGTGCCACCGATCCGGGACAGGCGTGGATGAACACTGAAGCTTTCTTT.